This T cell receptor (beta chain) stems from a study of identical twins. This clonotype was observed many times. Its antigen is still unknown. Study-wide results and limits: The authors noted that invariant MAIT and iNKT cells could partly confound zero-insertion analyses.

Template switching created a universal primer site, and the cDNA included unique molecular identifiers. MiXCR was run by TCRdb on the 5' RACE reads, yielding one entry per CDR3 protein. The profile covers 690,000 or so distinct CDR3 sequences, with about 9.4% appearing a single time and more than 0.75% taken by the ten largest. This CDR3 is built from 13 residues. Trimming stripped 5 bases from V and 9 bases from J, with 11 bases between. Germline V gene sequence: CDR1 SGHTA, CDR2 FQGNSA. These records were also assigned to another study, of yellow fever vaccine responses in identical twins.

The specimen sequenced was PBMCs. This TCR derives from a woman aged 18-29 years in good health. This chain links TRBV7-2 with TRBJ1-6; possible D gene TRBD1, 5 bases. The CDR3 region is CASSPPGGSPLHF. The CDR3 nucleotides are TGTGCCAGCAGCCCTCCTGGGGGTTCACCCCTCCACTTT.